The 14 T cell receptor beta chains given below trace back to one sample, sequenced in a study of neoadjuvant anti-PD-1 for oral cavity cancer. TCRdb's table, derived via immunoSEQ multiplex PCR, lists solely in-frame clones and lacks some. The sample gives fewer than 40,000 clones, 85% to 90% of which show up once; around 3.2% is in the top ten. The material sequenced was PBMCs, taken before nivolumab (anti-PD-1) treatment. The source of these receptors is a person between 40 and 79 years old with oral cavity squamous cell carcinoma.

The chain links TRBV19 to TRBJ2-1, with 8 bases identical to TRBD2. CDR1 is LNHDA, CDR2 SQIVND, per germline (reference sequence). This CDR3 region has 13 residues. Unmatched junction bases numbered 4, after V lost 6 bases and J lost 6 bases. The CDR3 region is CASSRSGGNEQFF. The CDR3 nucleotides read TGTGCCAGTAGCCGCAGCGGGGGCAATGAGCAGTTCTTC.

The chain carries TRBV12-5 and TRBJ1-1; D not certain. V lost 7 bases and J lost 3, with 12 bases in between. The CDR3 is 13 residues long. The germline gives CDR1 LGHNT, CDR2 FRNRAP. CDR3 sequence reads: CASENERDTEAFF. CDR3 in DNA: TGTGCTAGTGAAAACGAGCGGGACACTGAAGCTTTCTTT.

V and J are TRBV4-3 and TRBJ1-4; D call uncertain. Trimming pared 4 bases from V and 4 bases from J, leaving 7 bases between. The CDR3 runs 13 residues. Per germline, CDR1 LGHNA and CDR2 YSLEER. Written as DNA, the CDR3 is TGCGCCAGCAGCCTTTCCCTTAATGAAAAACTGTTTTTT. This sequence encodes CASSLSLNEKLFF.

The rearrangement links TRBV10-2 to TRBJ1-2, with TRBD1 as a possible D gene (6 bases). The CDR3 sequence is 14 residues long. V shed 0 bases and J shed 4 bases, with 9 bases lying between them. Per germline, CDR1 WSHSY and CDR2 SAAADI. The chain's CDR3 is CASSESAGVYGYTF. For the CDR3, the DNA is TGCGCCAGCAGTGAGTCGGCAGGGGTCTATGGCTACACCTTC.

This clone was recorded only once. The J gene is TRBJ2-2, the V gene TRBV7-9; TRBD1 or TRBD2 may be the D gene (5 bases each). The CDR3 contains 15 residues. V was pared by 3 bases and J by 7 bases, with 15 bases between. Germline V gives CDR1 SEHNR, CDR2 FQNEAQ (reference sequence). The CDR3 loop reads CASSLGDPFFGELFF. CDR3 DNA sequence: TGTGCCAGCAGCTTGGGGGACCCCTTCTTCGGGGAGCTGTTTTTT.

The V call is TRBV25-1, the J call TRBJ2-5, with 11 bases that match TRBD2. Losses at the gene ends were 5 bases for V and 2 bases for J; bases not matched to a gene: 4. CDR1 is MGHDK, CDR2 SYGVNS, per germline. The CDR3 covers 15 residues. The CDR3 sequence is CASSQASGGQETQYF. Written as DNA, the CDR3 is TGTGCCAGCAGTCAGGCTAGCGGGGGGCAAGAGACCCAGTACTTC. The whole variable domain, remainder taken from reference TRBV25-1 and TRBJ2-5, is EADIYQTPRYLVIGTGKKITLECSQTMGHDKMYWYQQDPGMELHLIHYSYGVNSTEKGDLSSESTVSRIRTEHFPLTLESARPSHTSQYLCASSQASGGQETQYFGPGTRLLVL.

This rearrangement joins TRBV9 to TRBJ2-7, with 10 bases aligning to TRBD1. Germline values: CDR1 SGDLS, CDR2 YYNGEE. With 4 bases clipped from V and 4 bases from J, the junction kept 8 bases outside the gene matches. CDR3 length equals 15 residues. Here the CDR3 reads CASSPETGGFYEQYF. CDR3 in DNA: TGTGCCAGCAGCCCCGAGACAGGGGGCTTTTACGAGCAGTACTTC. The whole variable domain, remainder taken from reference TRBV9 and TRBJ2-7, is DSGVTQTPKHLITATGQRVTLRCSPRSGDLSVYWYQQSLDQGLQFLIQYYNGEERAKGNILERFSAQQFPDLHSELNLSSLELGDSALYFCASSPETGGFYEQYFGPGTRLTVT.

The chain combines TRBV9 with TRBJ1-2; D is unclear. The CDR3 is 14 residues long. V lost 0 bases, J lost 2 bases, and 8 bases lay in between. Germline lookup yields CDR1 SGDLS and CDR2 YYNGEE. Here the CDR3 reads CASSVDGINYGYTF. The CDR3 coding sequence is TGTGCCAGCAGCGTAGATGGCATCAACTATGGCTACACCTTC.

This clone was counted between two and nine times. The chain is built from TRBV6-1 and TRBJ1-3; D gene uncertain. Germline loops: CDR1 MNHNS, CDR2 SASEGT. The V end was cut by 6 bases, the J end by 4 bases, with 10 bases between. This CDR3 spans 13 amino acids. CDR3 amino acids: CASSDYRGNTIYF. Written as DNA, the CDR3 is TGTGCCAGCAGCGATTATCGCGGAAACACCATATATTTT.

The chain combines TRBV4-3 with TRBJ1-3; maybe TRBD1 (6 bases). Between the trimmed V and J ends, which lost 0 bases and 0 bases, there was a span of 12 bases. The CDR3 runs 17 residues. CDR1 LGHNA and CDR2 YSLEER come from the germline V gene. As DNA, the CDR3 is TGCGCCAGCAGCCAAGAAGTGGGGGACACCTCTGGAAACACCATATATTTT. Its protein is CASSQEVGDTSGNTIYF.

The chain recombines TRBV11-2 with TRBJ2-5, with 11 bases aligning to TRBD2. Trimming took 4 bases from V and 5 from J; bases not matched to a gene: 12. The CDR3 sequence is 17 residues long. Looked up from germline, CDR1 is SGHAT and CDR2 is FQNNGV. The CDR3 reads CASSSRFLAGGGETQYF. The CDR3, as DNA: TGTGCCAGCAGCTCCCGCTTTCTAGCGGGGGGAGGTGAGACCCAGTACTTC.

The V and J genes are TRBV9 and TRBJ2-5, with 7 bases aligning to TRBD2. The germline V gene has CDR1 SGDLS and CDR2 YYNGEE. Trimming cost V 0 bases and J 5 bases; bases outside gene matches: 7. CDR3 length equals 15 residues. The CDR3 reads CASSVVGLAAETQYF. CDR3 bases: TGTGCCAGCAGCGTAGTGGGGCTAGCGGCGGAGACCCAGTACTTC.

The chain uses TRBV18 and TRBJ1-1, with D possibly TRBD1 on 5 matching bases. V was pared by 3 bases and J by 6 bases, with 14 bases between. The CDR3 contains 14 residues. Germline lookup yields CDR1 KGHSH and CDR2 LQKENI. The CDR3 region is CASSPEGLSAEAFF. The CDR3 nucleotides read TGTGCCAGCTCACCGGAGGGGTTATCCGCTGAAGCTTTCTTT.

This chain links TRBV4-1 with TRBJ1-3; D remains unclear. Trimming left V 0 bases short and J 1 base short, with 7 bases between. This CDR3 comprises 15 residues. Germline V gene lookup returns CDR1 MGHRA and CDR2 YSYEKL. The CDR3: CASSQEHLSGNTIYF. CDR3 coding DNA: TGCGCCAGCAGCCAAGAGCACCTGTCTGGAAACACCATATATTTT.